This TCR beta chain was profiled in a study of T cell changes during pregnancy in multiple sclerosis. Trimming at V came to 1 base and at J to 5 bases, leaving 12 bases not matched to a gene. The CDR3 is 17 residues long. Germline assignment: CDR1 SGHTA and CDR2 FQGTGA. Libraries were prepared by immunoSEQ multiplex PCR; TCRdb keeps only in-frame clonotypes and omits some of them. This table holds tens of thousands of clones, roughly 91% found once. The clonotype was recovered from a female donor in good health, enrolled as a control in a pregnancy study. The sequences come from peripheral blood, collected after pregnancy. This rearrangement joins TRBV7-3 to TRBJ2-5; 8 positions match TRBD2. CDR3 coding DNA: TGTGCCAGCAGCTTAATAGGAGCGGGGGCCCGTGGGGAGACCCAGTACTTC. This codes for CASSLIGAGARGETQYF.